The following is a T cell receptor beta chain sequence with its context. Its target is not known. Profiling relied on immunoSEQ multiplex PCR, and the TCRdb table lists in-frame clones only, not all of them. The sample records about 340,000 clones, roughly 92% being singletons. The sample comes from a study of brain T cells in children with intractable seizures. The study, taken as a whole, reports: Viral specificity was inferred only from CDR3 similarity; HCMV serostatus was unknown. Pre-surgery blood may have been undersampled, hiding some clones.

Stated time point: blood from clinic visit 5 months post-surgery; TSC patient then seizure free. Surgery cases with the highest brain T cell transcript signatures were chosen for sequencing. At least one anti-epileptic drug was given before surgery. V lost 6 bases and J lost 4, with 10 bases in between. Germline V CDR1 and CDR2: SGHTA, FQGNSA. The CDR3 totals 12 residues. This TCR came from a boy in the first two years of life with tuberous sclerosis and intractable seizures. The sequencing here drew on peripheral blood, taken roughly 5 months after surgery. V is TRBV7-2 and J is TRBJ2-7; D is perhaps TRBD1 (5 bases). CDR3 protein: CASSPSGYEQYF. The DNA for the CDR3 is TGTGCCAGCAGTCCGTCAGGGTACGAGCAGTACTTC.